Here is one TCR beta chain with its context. The data were obtained in a study of blood T cell repertoires in COVID-19. Study information: The United States, Italy and Spain were the sources of the acute and convalescent COVID-19 samples. T cells, B-cell-depleted T cells, or PBMCs supplied cDNA or gDNA.

In germline, CDR1 is LNHNV, CDR2 YYDKDF (reference sequence). Trimming removed 5 bases from V and 9 bases from J; junction bases left unmatched: 8. The CDR3 is 16 residues long. Authors' methods: Amplifying reference gene primers gave estimates of nucleated cell counts. Libraries were prepared by immunoSEQ multiplex PCR; TCRdb keeps only in-frame clonotypes and omits some of them. D and trimming come from the DNA, and the V and J calls and clone size come from that table. The top ten hold under 10% of the sample, which has roughly 150,000 clones, approximately 79% seen once. Specimen: peripheral blood. This TCR was sampled from a man aged 50 to 59 with active or convalescent COVID-19. V gene TRBV15 combines with J gene TRBJ2-1, with 15 bases matching TRBD2. This chain's CDR3 is CATSATGLAGGLEQFF. CDR3 DNA sequence: TGTGCCACCAGCGCTACTGGACTAGCGGGAGGGCTTGAGCAGTTCTTC.